A single sample gave rise to the 32 T cell receptor beta chains below, sequenced in a study of blood T cell repertoires in COVID-19. Data came from immunoSEQ multiplex PCR; TCRdb stores just in-frame clones and leaves some out. The top ten clones hold 6.5% of a sample with about 380,000 clones, 90% of them seen once. The specimen sequenced was peripheral blood. These receptors came from a man aged 18 to 29 with active or convalescent COVID-19.

The chain couples TRBV7-2 to TRBJ2-1; D not resolved. Germline lookup yields CDR1 SGHTA and CDR2 FQGNSA. The CDR3 runs 12 residues. V shed 4 bases and J shed 7 bases, with 8 bases lying between them. For the CDR3, the DNA is TGTGCCAGCAGCTCCCTAGTGAATGAGCAGTTCTTC. Translated: CASSSLVNEQFF.

The rearrangement links TRBV18 to TRBJ2-1; the match to TRBD2 covers 13 bases. The V segment lost 4 bases and the J segment 8 bases; nucleotides outside the gene matches: 11. Germline lookup yields CDR1 KGHSH and CDR2 LQKENI. This CDR3 contains 17 residues. Here the CDR3 DNA reads TGTGCCAGCTCACGCGAGCCGGGACTAGCGGGACCGGATGAGCAGTTCTTC. Encoded protein: CASSREPGLAGPDEQFF.

The rearrangement joins TRBV11-2 to TRBJ1-1; the D is unclear. Germline CDR1 reads SGHAT; CDR2 reads FQNNGV. The V end lost 4 bases, the J end lost 3 bases, and 9 bases lay between the germline ends. CDR3 size: 13 residues. The chain's CDR3 is CASSSATYTEAFF. CDR3 DNA sequence: TGTGCCAGCAGCTCTGCTACGTACACTGAAGCTTTCTTT.

CDR3 in amino acids: CASSLDGNSNQPQHF. CDR3 nucleotides: TGTGCCAGCAGCCTCGACGGGAATAGCAATCAGCCCCAGCATTTT. The chain uses TRBV3-1 (or the pseudogene TRBV3-2) and TRBJ1-5, with D hard to call. Deletions cut 4 bases from V and 0 bases from J, with 10 bases between. The CDR3 runs to 15 residues. In germline, CDR1 is LGHDT, CDR2 YNNKEL (reference sequence).

V gene TRBV7-2 combines with J gene TRBJ2-2; 10 positions agree with TRBD1. After removal of 2 bases from V and 5 bases from J, the junction contained 8 bases not matched to a gene. This CDR3 is built from 17 residues. Per the germline V gene, CDR1 is SGHTA and CDR2 is FQGNSA. CDR3 DNA: TGTGCCAGCAGCTTATTCGGACAGGGGGTAGGGACCGGGGAGCTGTTTTTT. Translated: CASSLFGQGVGTGELFF.

The rearrangement uses TRBV28 and TRBJ2-7; TRBD2 aligns across 12 bases. Germline-derived CDR1 and CDR2 are MDHEN and SYDVKM. V lost 5 bases and J lost 0; bases outside the gene matches: 5. The CDR3 length is 16 residues. The CDR3 DNA sequence: TGTGCCAGCAGTCCTAGCGGGAGGGCCCCCTCCTACGAGCAGTACTTC. It codes for CASSPSGRAPSYEQYF.

The chain carries TRBV9 and TRBJ1-2, with D tentatively TRBD1 (6 bases). Looked up from germline, CDR1 is SGDLS and CDR2 is YYNGEE. Trimming took 3 bases from V and 0 from J, leaving 9 bases between them. This CDR3 spans 14 amino acids. The CDR3, as DNA: TGTGCCAGCAGCGACAGGGCTGCTAACTATGGCTACACCTTC. Translation: CASSDRAANYGYTF.

The chain carries TRBV28 and TRBJ1-5; 7 bases are shared with TRBD1. The length of the CDR3 is 15 residues. The V gene's germline CDR1 is MDHEN and CDR2 SYDVKM. With V trimmed by 5 bases and J by 1 base, 5 bases remained unmatched. DNA of the CDR3: TGTGCCAGCAGTACACAGGGGATAAGCAATCAGCCCCAGCATTTT. The encoded protein is CASSTQGISNQPQHF.

The rearrangement links TRBV19 to TRBJ1-1, with D uncertain. Germline CDR1 is LNHDA and CDR2 is SQIVND (reference sequence). Trimming cost V 6 bases and J 3 bases, with 5 bases left between them. This CDR3 contains 11 residues. The CDR3 here is CASRSYTEAFF. DNA of the CDR3: TGTGCCAGTAGGTCATACACTGAAGCTTTCTTT.

This chain links TRBV11-3 with TRBJ2-1; 8 bases are shared with TRBD2. The CDR3 spans 15 residues. J was trimmed by 5 bases and V by 1 base; bases with no gene match: 4. Germline-derived CDR1 and CDR2 are SGHNT and YENEEA. The CDR3 loop reads CASSLVGRGDNEQFF. The CDR3 DNA sequence: TGTGCCAGCAGCTTAGTTGGGCGGGGGGACAATGAGCAGTTCTTC.

The V call is TRBV11-1, the J call TRBJ1-6, with D uncertain. V was clipped by 4 bases and J by 0 bases, with 10 bases between them. The CDR3 length is 16 residues. Looked up from germline, CDR1 is SGHAT and CDR2 is FQDESV (reference sequence). CDR3 protein: CASSSEPGSYNSPLHF. The CDR3 DNA follows: TGTGCCAGCAGCTCTGAACCGGGCTCCTATAATTCACCCCTCCACTTT.

The chain has TRBV21-1 and TRBJ2-7; the table calls TRBD2, which could not be checked here. TRBV21-1 is marked as a pseudogene. The CDR3 sequence is 18 residues long. CDR3 protein: CASSLLKAPGTTLYEQYF. As DNA, the CDR3 is TGTGCCAGCAGCCTTCTTAAAGCTCCCGGGACTACTCTCTACGAGCAGTACTTC.

The genes are TRBV6-6 and TRBJ1-6; 9 nucleotides align to TRBD1. Germline V lookup: CDR1 MNHNY, CDR2 SVGAGI (reference sequence). V was pared by 5 bases and J by 7 bases, with 6 bases of the junction left unmatched. CDR3 length: 15 amino acids. This CDR3 is CASSTGGQGNSPLHF. CDR3 bases: TGTGCCAGCAGTACCGGTGGACAGGGGAATTCACCCCTCCACTTT.

The chain links TRBV7-3 to TRBJ1-2; 10 bases are a match to TRBD1. Losses at the gene ends were 5 bases for V and 7 bases for J; bases not matched to a gene: 4. Germline V gene data show CDR1 as SGHTA and CDR2 as FQGTGA. This CDR3 is 13 amino acids long. The CDR3 loop is CASSMTGGFGYTF. CDR3 sequence (DNA): TGTGCCAGCAGCATGACAGGGGGCTTTGGCTACACCTTC.

In regard to this clone: One end of the junction fails to match germline, which may point to a read error. This chain joins TRBV2 and TRBJ1-4; 8 bases map to TRBD1. There are 14 residues in the CDR3. Germline values: CDR1 SNHLY, CDR2 FYNNEI. CDR3 sequence (DNA): TGTGCCAGAAGTGAGTTGGACAGGGACCAAAAACTGTTTTTT. It translates to CARSELDRDQKLFF. The entire variable domain, with the rest obtained from reference TRBV2 and TRBJ1-4, is as follows: EPEVTQTPSHQVTQMGQEVILRCVPISNHLYFYWYRQILGQKVEFLVSFYNNEISEKSEIFDDQFSVERPDGSNFTLKIRSTKLEDSAMYFCARSELDRDQKLFFGSGTQLSVL.

J is TRBJ2-1 and V is TRBV19; 11 positions match TRBD2. With 7 bases clipped from V and 5 bases from J, the junction kept 7 bases outside the gene matches. The CDR3 sequence is 15 residues long. In germline, CDR1 is LNHDA, CDR2 SQIVND (reference sequence). This CDR3 reads CASTLLAGANNEQFF. Written as DNA, the CDR3 is TGTGCCAGTACTTTACTAGCGGGGGCCAACAATGAGCAGTTCTTC.

The rearrangement uses TRBV15 and TRBJ2-7; D gene uncertain. Deletions cut 5 bases from V and 9 bases from J, with 17 bases between. Germline assignment: CDR1 LNHNV and CDR2 YYDKDF (reference sequence). This CDR3 comprises 13 residues. CDR3 in amino acids: CATSPKVVARQYF. CDR3 DNA sequence: TGTGCCACCAGCCCCAAGGTGGTAGCTAGGCAGTACTTC.

Note on this clone: Other DNA variants within this sample encode the same CDR3. The CDR3 sequence is CSVELRDYEQYF. In nucleotides, the CDR3 is TGCAGCGTTGAGTTGCGGGACTACGAGCAGTACTTC. V is TRBV29-1 and J is TRBJ2-7; weak D call: TRBD2 (6 bases). V was trimmed by 3 bases and J by 3 bases, leaving 9 bases between them. CDR3 length: 12 amino acids. Germline CDR1 SQVTM, CDR2 ANQGSEA.

This clone was counted a few times. The chain links TRBV6-5 to TRBJ1-6; perhaps TRBD1 as D (5 bases). The CDR3 loop spans 13 amino acids. V lost 7 bases and J 10 bases, leaving 14 bases between the germline ends. Germline loops: CDR1 MNHEY, CDR2 SVGAGI. In nucleotides, the CDR3 is TGTGCCAGCACTGCGGGGAGGGGATCACCCCTCCACTTT. This translates into CASTAGRGSPLHF.

This chain joins TRBV28 and TRBJ2-3; TRBD2 matches 10 bases. The germline CDR1 and CDR2 sequences are MDHEN and SYDVKM. CDR3 length: 15 amino acids. V lost 6 bases to trimming and J lost 2 bases; unmatched junction nucleotides: 5. CDR3 protein: CASRTGTSDTDTQYF. For the CDR3, the DNA is TGTGCCAGCAGAACCGGGACTAGCGACACAGATACGCAGTATTTT.

The chain links TRBV6-6 to TRBJ1-1; D might be TRBD1 (5 bases). CDR1 and CDR2 (germline): MNHNY, SVGAGI (reference sequence). Trimming pared 7 bases from V and 0 bases from J, leaving 12 bases between. The CDR3 covers 14 residues. CDR3 residues: CASNKPGVNTEAFF. The DNA for the CDR3 is TGTGCCAGCAATAAACCGGGGGTGAACACTGAAGCTTTCTTT.

This chain joins TRBV5-1 and TRBJ2-4; 14 positions match TRBD2. V trimming: 4 bases; J trimming: 11 bases; junction bases outside the gene matches: 5. CDR1 and CDR2 from the germline V gene are SGHRS and YFSETQ. This CDR3 is built from 14 residues. The CDR3 sequence: CASSPGTSGSLQYF. The CDR3 coding sequence is TGCGCCAGCAGCCCCGGGACTAGCGGGAGCCTTCAGTACTTC.

The chain couples TRBV6-1 to TRBJ2-7; D perhaps matches TRBD1 (6 bases). The germline V gene encodes CDR1 MNHNS and CDR2 SASEGT. The V gene lost 0 bases and the J gene lost 9 bases, with 21 bases spanning the gap. This CDR3 has 16 amino acids. In DNA, the CDR3 is TGTGCCAGCAGTGAAGCGTTGGGCAGGGGCTACACGGGGCAGTACTTC. Translation: CASSEALGRGYTGQYF.

Concerning this clone itself: The junction shows a germline mismatch at one end, possibly a read error. Here the CDR3 DNA reads TGCGCCAGCAGTTTGGGGGACAGGGGCTCACACTCCTACAATGAGCAGTTCTTC. Protein product: CASSLGDRGSHSYNEQFF. V is TRBV5-1 and J is TRBJ2-1, with TRBD1 matching 10 bases. CDR3 length: 18 residues. Germline loops: CDR1 SGHRS, CDR2 YFSETQ. Drawing the rest from reference TRBV5-1 and TRBJ2-1, the complete variable domain is KAGVTQTPRYLIKTRGQQVTLSCSPISGHRSVSWYQQTPGQGLQFLFEYFSETQRNKGNFPGRFSGRQFSNSRSEMNVSTLELGDSALYLCASSLGDRGSHSYNEQFFGPGTRLTVL.

This chain uses TRBV28 with TRBJ1-5; TRBD1 is a possible D gene (5 bases). Germline CDR1 reads MDHEN; CDR2 reads SYDVKM. The CDR3 is 17 amino acids. Trimming removed 1 base from V and 0 bases from J, with 13 bases in between. The CDR3 nucleotides are TGTGCCAGCAGTTTATTTCCAGGGAAAAATAGCAATCAGCCCCAGCATTTT. Translation gives CASSLFPGKNSNQPQHF.

The chain links TRBV7-9 to TRBJ1-5; D is undetermined. CDR1 SEHNR and CDR2 FQNEAQ come from the germline V gene (reference sequence). The CDR3 covers 15 residues. V was cut by 5 bases and J by 3 bases, with 14 bases left in between. CDR3 sequence reads: CASSPSGGDNQPQHF. CDR3 bases: TGTGCCAGCAGCCCGAGCGGTGGGGACAATCAGCCCCAGCATTTT.

The CDR3 DNA reads as TGTGCCAGCAGTGGCCGGGACAGAACCGTAATAGCCAAAAACATTCAGTACTTC. This codes for CASSGRDRTVIAKNIQYF. The chain is built from TRBV2 and TRBJ2-4, with 7 positions matching TRBD1. CDR1 is SNHLY, CDR2 FYNNEI, per germline. With 4 bases clipped from V and 0 bases from J, the junction kept 12 bases outside the gene matches. The CDR3 length is 18 residues. The full variable domain, rest sourced from reference TRBV2 and TRBJ2-4, is EPEVTQTPSHQVTQMGQEVILRCVPISNHLYFYWYRQILGQKVEFLVSFYNNEISEKSEIFDDQFSVERPDGSNFTLKIRSTKLEDSAMYFCASSGRDRTVIAKNIQYFGAGTRLSVL.

The V call is TRBV3-1 (or the pseudogene TRBV3-2), the J call TRBJ1-2, with D possibly being TRBD1 (5 bases). Deletions cut 0 bases from V and 6 bases from J, with 14 bases between. In germline, CDR1 is LGHDT, CDR2 YNNKEL (reference sequence). This CDR3 is 15 amino acids long. The CDR3 sequence: CASSQDLDPGDGYTF. The CDR3 DNA reads as TGTGCCAGCAGCCAAGATTTGGACCCGGGGGATGGCTACACCTTC.

V is TRBV5-1 and J is TRBJ1-5, with no clear D. CDR3 length: 13 amino acids. Trimming cost V 4 bases and J 1 base, with 6 bases left between them. Germline loops: CDR1 SGHRS, CDR2 YFSETQ. CDR3 nucleotide sequence: TGCGCCAGCAGCCTCTTGAGCAATCAGCCCCAGCATTTT. Translation: CASSLLSNQPQHF. The variable domain in full, completed from reference TRBV5-1 and TRBJ1-5, reads KAGVTQTPRYLIKTRGQQVTLSCSPISGHRSVSWYQQTPGQGLQFLFEYFSETQRNKGNFPGRFSGRQFSNSRSEMNVSTLELGDSALYLCASSLLSNQPQHFGDGTRLSIL.

The V gene is TRBV28, the J gene TRBJ1-3; D uncertain. CDR3 length equals 16 residues. Trimming cost V 2 bases and J 0 bases, with 11 bases left between them. Germline lookup yields CDR1 MDHEN and CDR2 SYDVKM. CDR3 region: CASSLPGVVSGNTIYF. The CDR3 DNA follows: TGTGCCAGCAGTTTACCCGGAGTGGTCTCTGGAAACACCATATATTTT.

The count of this clone is one. The chain combines TRBV7-9 with TRBJ2-1; tentative D call: TRBD1 (6 bases). The germline CDR1 and CDR2 sequences are SEHNR and FQNEAQ (reference sequence). Between the trimmed V and J ends, which lost 0 bases and 7 bases, there was a span of 19 bases. This CDR3 has 17 amino acids. The CDR3: CASSLAYSGRTANEQFF. CDR3 nucleotide sequence: TGTGCCAGCAGCTTAGCCTATTCGGGGCGGACAGCAAATGAGCAGTTCTTC.

There are a few counts of this clone. The chain recombines TRBV28 with TRBJ2-1, with 12 bases lining up with TRBD2. Germline V gives CDR1 MDHEN, CDR2 SYDVKM. V was pared by 6 bases and J by 5 bases, with 2 bases of the junction left unmatched. The length of the CDR3 is 14 residues. The CDR3 nucleotides read TGTGCCAGCAGACCTAGCGGGGGGGACAATGAGCAGTTCTTC. Protein: CASRPSGGDNEQFF.